This passage covers 6 T cell receptor beta chains from one sample sequenced in a study of T-cell memory formation after mild COVID-19. TCRdb redid the calling of the 5' RACE reads with MiXCR, one entry per CDR3 protein. The sample records under 300,000 distinct CDR3 sequences, 16% being singletons. Sequenced material: PBMCs or a T cell subset sorted from them (not recorded which). These receptors originate from a young man who had mild COVID-19 (a few samples of this study predate the infection). Cell type and time point are not known.

In its sample, this clonotype was seen many times. V is TRBV12-3 or TRBV12-4 and J is TRBJ2-3; D assignment may be TRBD1 or TRBD2 (5 bases each). The CDR3 is 14 amino acids. V was shortened by 3 bases and J by 5 bases, with 12 bases between the two germline ends. CDR3 sequence reads: CASSLLGVGDTQYF. The CDR3 DNA reads TGTGCCAGCAGTTTGCTGGGGGTTGGAGATACGCAGTATTTT.

J is TRBJ1-2 and V is TRBV20-1; no clear D. This CDR3 spans 15 amino acids. The germline V gene has CDR1 DFQATT and CDR2 SNEGSKA (reference sequence). The V end lost 4 bases, the J end lost 2 bases, and 17 bases lay between the germline ends. The CDR3 DNA sequence: TGCAGTGCTACAAGAGGGCCAATCTCAAACTATGGCTACACCTTC. This encodes CSATRGPISNYGYTF.

CDR3: CASSLVPQGGQETQYF. The CDR3, as DNA: TGTGCCAGCAGCTTAGTTCCCCAGGGGGGCCAAGAGACCCAGTACTTC. J is TRBJ2-5 and V is TRBV11-2; a weak D match, TRBD1 (7 bases). CDR3 length: 16 amino acids. Germline CDR1 SGHAT, CDR2 FQNNGV. Deletions cut 1 base from V and 1 base from J, with 13 bases between.

The V gene is TRBV29-1, the J gene TRBJ2-3; D possibly corresponds to TRBD2 (6 bases). CDR1 SQVTM and CDR2 ANQGSEA come from the germline V gene. V dropped 4 bases and J dropped 0 bases, with 14 bases sitting between them. This CDR3 region has 15 residues. CDR3 nucleotide sequence: TGCAGCGTTGCCCCAGCCGGGACTAGCACAGATACGCAGTATTTT. Protein sequence: CSVAPAGTSTDTQYF.

This clonotype was seen more than once but under ten times. The chain is built from TRBV20-1 and TRBJ2-7; 7 bases agree with TRBD1. Trimming at V came to 6 bases and at J to 0 bases, leaving 5 bases not matched to a gene. Per germline, CDR1 DFQATT and CDR2 SNEGSKA (reference sequence). The CDR3 loop spans 13 amino acids. The CDR3 sequence is CSAVDRSSYEQYV. The CDR3 DNA reads TGCAGTGCAGTGGACAGGAGCTCCTACGAGCAGTACGTC.

In this sample, this clonotype turned up a few times. The chain couples TRBV5-1 to TRBJ2-2; the D gene is possibly TRBD1 (5 bases). The CDR3 totals 14 residues. Germline V lookup: CDR1 SGHRS, CDR2 YFSETQ. Deletions cut 2 bases from V and 7 bases from J, with 12 bases between. This chain's CDR3 is CASSLRQYSGELFF. The CDR3, as DNA: TGCGCCAGCAGCTTAAGACAGTACAGCGGGGAGCTGTTTTTT.